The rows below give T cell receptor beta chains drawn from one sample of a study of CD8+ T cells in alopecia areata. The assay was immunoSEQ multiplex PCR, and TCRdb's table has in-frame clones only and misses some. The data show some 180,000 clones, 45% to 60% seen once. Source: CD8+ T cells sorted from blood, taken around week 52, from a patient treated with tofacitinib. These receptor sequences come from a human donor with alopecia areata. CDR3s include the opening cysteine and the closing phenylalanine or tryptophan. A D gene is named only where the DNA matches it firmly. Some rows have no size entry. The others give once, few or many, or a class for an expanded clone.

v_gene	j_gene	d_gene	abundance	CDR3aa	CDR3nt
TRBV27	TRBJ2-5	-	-	CASSWAGWETQYF	TGTGCCAGCAGCTGGGCGGGGTGGGAGACCCAGTACTTC
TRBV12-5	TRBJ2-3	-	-	CASVPGDVTDTQYF	TGTGCTAGTGTCCCCGGGGATGTCACAGATACGCAGTATTTT
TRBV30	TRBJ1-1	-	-	CAWSFVRDEAFF	TGTGCCTGGAGTTTTGTCAGGGACGAAGCTTTCTTT
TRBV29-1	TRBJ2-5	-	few	CSVEARLKRGQETQYF	TGCAGCGTTGAGGCTCGACTAAAAAGGGGTCAAGAGACCCAGTACTTC
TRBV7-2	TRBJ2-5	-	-	CASSFRPRGQETQYF	TGTGCCAGCAGCTTTCGTCCGCGGGGCCAAGAGACCCAGTACTTC
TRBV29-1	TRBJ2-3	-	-	CSVEEWGTDTQYF	TGCAGCGTTGAAGAATGGGGAACAGATACGCAGTATTTT
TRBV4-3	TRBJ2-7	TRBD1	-	CASSPGPGTGGEQYF	TGCGCCAGCAGCCCCGGTCCCGGGACAGGGGGCGAGCAGTACTTC
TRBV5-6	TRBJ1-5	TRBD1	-	CASSSSRDRGPYSNQPQHF	TGTGCCAGCAGCTCCTCCCGGGACAGGGGGCCCTATAGCAATCAGCCCCAGCATTTT
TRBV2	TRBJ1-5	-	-	CASSEVHRFNQPQHF	TGTGCCAGCAGTGAGGTACATAGGTTCAATCAGCCCCAGCATTTT
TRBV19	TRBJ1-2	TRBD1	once	CASSMNRGNGYTF	TGTGCCAGTAGTATGAACAGGGGGAATGGCTACACCTTC
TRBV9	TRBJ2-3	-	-	CASSVGLVTDTQYF	TGTGCCAGCAGCGTAGGCTTGGTGACAGATACGCAGTATTTT
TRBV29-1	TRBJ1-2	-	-	CSAVGGPNYGYTF	TGCAGCGCAGTGGGGGGACCTAACTATGGCTACACCTTC
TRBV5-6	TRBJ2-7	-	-	CASSLGLQIYEQYF	TGTGCCAGCAGCTTGGGCCTTCAGATATACGAGCAGTACTTC
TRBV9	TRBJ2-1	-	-	CASSVGSGQFF	TGTGCCAGCAGCGTAGGGTCCGGACAGTTCTTC
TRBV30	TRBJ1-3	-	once	CAWSEGNTIYF	TGTGCCTGGAGTGAAGGAAACACCATATATTTT
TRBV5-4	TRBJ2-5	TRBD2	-	CASSGAGGDQYF	TGTGCCAGCAGCGGAGCGGGGGGGGACCAGTACTTC
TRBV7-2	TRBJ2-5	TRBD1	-	CASSLSSDRGETQYF	TGTGCCAGCAGCTTAAGTTCGGACAGGGGAGAGACCCAGTACTTC
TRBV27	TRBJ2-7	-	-	CATGKDQSSYEQYF	TGTGCCACCGGAAAAGACCAAAGCTCCTACGAGCAGTACTTC
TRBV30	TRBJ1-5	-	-	CAWSRQGYQPQHF	TGTGCCTGGAGTAGGCAGGGTTATCAGCCCCAGCATTTT
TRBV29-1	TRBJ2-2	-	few	CSADEEDTGELFF	TGCAGCGCCGACGAGGAGGACACCGGGGAGCTGTTTTTT
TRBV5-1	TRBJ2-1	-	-	CASSLEGPTTIYNEQFF	TGCGCCAGCAGTCTGGAGGGACCAACAACAATTTACAATGAGCAGTTCTTC
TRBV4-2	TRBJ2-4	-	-	CASSQETGGVNIQYF	TGTGCCAGCAGCCAGGAGACAGGAGGTGTGAACATTCAGTACTTC
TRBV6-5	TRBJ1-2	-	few	CASSSPREYGYTF	TGTGCCAGCAGCTCCCCCCGGGAGTACGGCTACACCTTC
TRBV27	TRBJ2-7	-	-	CASSTSESYEQYF	TGTGCCAGCAGTACGTCAGAGTCCTACGAGCAGTACTTC
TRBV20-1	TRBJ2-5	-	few	CSANTETQYF	TGCAGTGCAAACACAGAGACCCAGTACTTC
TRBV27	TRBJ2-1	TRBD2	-	CASTGERGGRYEQFF	TGTGCCAGCACAGGGGAGCGGGGGGGCCGTTATGAGCAGTTCTTC
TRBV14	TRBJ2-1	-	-	CASSRDVQVVYNEQFF	TGTGCCAGCAGCCGCGACGTGCAGGTGGTTTACAATGAGCAGTTCTTC
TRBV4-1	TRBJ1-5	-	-	CASSHLQGAGPQHF	TGCGCCAGCAGCCATTTACAGGGTGCGGGGCCCCAGCATTTT
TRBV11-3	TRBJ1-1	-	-	CASSPTENTEAFF	TGTGCCAGCAGCCCGACGGAGAACACTGAAGCTTTCTTT
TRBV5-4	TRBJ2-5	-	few	CASSFDREGETQYF	TGTGCCAGCAGCTTTGACAGGGAGGGAGAGACCCAGTACTTC
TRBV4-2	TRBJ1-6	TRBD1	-	CASSHRDRAGNSPLHF	TGTGCCAGCAGCCATAGAGACAGGGCGGGTAATTCACCCCTCCACTTT
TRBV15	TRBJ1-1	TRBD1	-	CATSRPRQGARAFF	TGTGCCACCAGCAGACCAAGACAGGGGGCTCGAGCTTTCTTT
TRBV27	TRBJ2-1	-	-	CASSPNPGWNEQFF	TGTGCCAGCAGTCCTAACCCGGGGTGGAATGAGCAGTTCTTC
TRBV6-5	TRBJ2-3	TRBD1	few	CASGGQGLTDTQYF	TGTGCCAGCGGGGGACAGGGTCTTACAGATACGCAGTATTTT
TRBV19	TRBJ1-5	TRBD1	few	CASSIRDSNQPQHF	TGTGCCAGTAGTATCCGGGACAGTAATCAGCCCCAGCATTTT
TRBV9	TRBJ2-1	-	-	CASSVDGGEQFF	TGTGCCAGCAGCGTAGATGGGGGTGAGCAGTTCTTC
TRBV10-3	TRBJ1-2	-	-	CAITPEGGRYGYTF	TGTGCCATCACCCCCGAGGGGGGGCGCTATGGCTACACCTTC
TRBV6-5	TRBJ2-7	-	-	CASTPRADGSYEQYF	TGTGCCAGCACTCCCCGGGCCGACGGTTCCTACGAGCAGTACTTC
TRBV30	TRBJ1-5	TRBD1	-	CAWSVGTGRNQPQHF	TGTGCCTGGAGTGTAGGGACAGGACGCAATCAGCCCCAGCATTTT
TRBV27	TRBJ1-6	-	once	CASSSAVISPLHF	TGTGCCAGCAGTTCGGCTGTAATCTCACCCCTCCACTTT
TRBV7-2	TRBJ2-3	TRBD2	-	CASSLDVAGAEVGADTQYF	TGTGCCAGCAGCTTAGACGTAGCGGGGGCCGAGGTGGGGGCAGATACGCAGTATTTT
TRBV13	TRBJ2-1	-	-	CASSLGRSNEQFF	TGTGCCAGCAGCTTGGGCAGAAGCAATGAGCAGTTCTTC
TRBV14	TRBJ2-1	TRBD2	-	CASGIAGYPNEQFF	TGTGCCAGCGGGATAGCGGGGTATCCCAATGAGCAGTTCTTC
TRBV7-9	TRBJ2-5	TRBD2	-	CAIRLARETQYF	TGTGCCATACGACTAGCTAGAGAGACCCAGTACTTC
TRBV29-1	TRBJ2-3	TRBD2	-	CSVEYRAGGPDTQYF	TGCAGCGTTGAATATCGAGCGGGGGGACCAGATACGCAGTATTTT
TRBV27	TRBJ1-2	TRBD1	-	CASRWTGGGYGYTF	TGTGCCAGCCGATGGACAGGGGGCGGGTATGGCTACACCTTC